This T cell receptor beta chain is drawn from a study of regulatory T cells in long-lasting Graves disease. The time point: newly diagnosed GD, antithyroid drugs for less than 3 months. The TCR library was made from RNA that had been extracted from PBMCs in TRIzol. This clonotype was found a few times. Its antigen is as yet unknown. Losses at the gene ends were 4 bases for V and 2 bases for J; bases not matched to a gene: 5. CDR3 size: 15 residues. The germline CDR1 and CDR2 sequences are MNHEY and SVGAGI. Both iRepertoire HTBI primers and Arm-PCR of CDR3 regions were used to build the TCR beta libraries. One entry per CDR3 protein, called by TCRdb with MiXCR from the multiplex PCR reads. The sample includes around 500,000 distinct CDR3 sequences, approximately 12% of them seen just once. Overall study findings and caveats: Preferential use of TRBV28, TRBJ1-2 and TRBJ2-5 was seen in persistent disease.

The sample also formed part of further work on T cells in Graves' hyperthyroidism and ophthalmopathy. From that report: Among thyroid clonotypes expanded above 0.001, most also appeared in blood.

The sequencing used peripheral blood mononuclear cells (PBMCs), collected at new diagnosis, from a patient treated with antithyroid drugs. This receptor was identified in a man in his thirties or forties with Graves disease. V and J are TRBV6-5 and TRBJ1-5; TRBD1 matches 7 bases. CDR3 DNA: TGTGCCAGCAGTTCGCTTGGACAGGGCAATCAGCCCCAGCATTTT. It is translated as CASSSLGQGNQPQHF.